These T cell receptor beta chains were read from a single sample in a study of tumor and adjacent non-tumor tissue in lung cancer. TCRdb used MiXCR to reprocess the multiplex PCR reads, holding one entry per CDR3 protein. This table has 60,000 or so distinct CDR3 sequences, around 61% appearing once. The source material was distant non-tumor lung tissue. The receptors originated from a man between 70 and 80 years old with non-small cell lung cancer. Each CDR3 is given without its conserved first and last residue.

j_call | v_call | cdr3_aa
TRBJ2-7 | TRBV28 | ASISQGGGYEQY
TRBJ2-5 | TRBV6-2/TRBV6-3 | ASSKITGGGFQETQY
TRBJ2-3 | TRBV5-4 | ACSKGQNTDMQY
TRBJ1-1 | TRBV5-1 | ASSLRGNMGDTEAF
TRBJ1-2 | TRBV5-4 | ASSLEVTGTHGYT
TRBJ2-1 | TRBV24-1 | ATCSIWRGAAGYNEQF
TRBJ2-5 | TRBV29-1 | SDYGGARTQY
TRBJ1-2 | TRBV12-3/TRBV12-4 | ASNPEAQGTTNYGYT
TRBJ2-1 | TRBV5-1 | ASSLDGRPSSYNEQF
TRBJ2-7 | TRBV25-1 | ASIREKEQY
TRBJ1-3 | TRBV5-1 | ASSLLSGSGNTIY
TRBJ1-2 | TRBV6-4 | ARSPGTGDSSYGYT
TRBJ2-3 | TRBV29-1 | SVDLDRVGADTQY
TRBJ2-5 | TRBV10-3 | AIVNQVTSGGQETHY
TRBJ2-7 | TRBV20-1 | SAQALTGWPCQY
TRBJ2-1 | TRBV5-1 | ASSLVTWNEQF
TRBJ2-5 | TRBV6-5 | ASSLIPGQGRETQY
TRBJ1-1 | TRBV4-2 | ASSYGGNTEAF
TRBJ2-5 | TRBV5-5 | ASSLEGTSMETQY
TRBJ2-5 | TRBV28 | ASSLREIGMGTQY
TRBJ2-7 | TRBV29-1 | SGCLSGECYEQY
TRBJ2-1 | TRBV13 | ASSRGLAGISYEQF
TRBJ1-2 | TRBV12-3/TRBV12-4 | ASSHDGVYGYT
TRBJ1-6 | TRBV28 | ASSDPGQGDNSPLH
TRBJ2-4 | TRBV5-4 | ASSDYTEPIIQY
TRBJ2-1 | TRBV7-9 | ASSSRASGSWLSYNEQF
TRBJ2-1 | TRBV28 | ASRVLAGSLIEQF
TRBJ2-3 | TRBV24-1 | ATSDFGRGTDTQY
TRBJ2-7 | TRBV11-2 | ASGWGCSYEQY
TRBJ1-2 | TRBV12-3/TRBV12-4 | ASSLATDSPHYT
TRBJ2-1 | TRBV24-1 | ATSDPTGVINEQF
TRBJ2-2 | TRBV11-2 | ANSSTRFLGGEADLF
TRBJ1-5 | TRBV11-3 | ANSLEGREPESAQH
TRBJ1-4 | TRBV11-2 | ASSTPQGARILNEKLF
TRBJ1-3 | TRBV6-1 | ASLFGGGNTIY
TRBJ2-1 | TRBV5-4 | GSSLGQTNEQF
TRBJ2-2 | TRBV20-1 | SARRVEELF
TRBJ2-3 | TRBV12-3/TRBV12-4 | ASSFQDTQY
TRBJ2-3 | TRBV5-4 | VSSLEARGTSDTQY
TRBJ2-5 | TRBV11-1 | ASTRGDTRETQY
TRBJ2-5 | TRBV29-1 | SVELIQGGRETQY
TRBJ2-7 | TRBV29-1 | SVERGDYEQY
TRBJ2-1 | TRBV11-2 | ASSRLGLTSYIEQF
TRBJ2-4 | TRBV28 | ASSFIWVNIQY
TRBJ2-7 | TRBV20-1 | SAPGTSRIYEQY
TRBJ1-3 | TRBV4-1 | ASRRTGTLNTIY
TRBJ2-7 | TRBV28 | ASTGAGGKQY
TRBJ1-4 | TRBV20-1 | SATPSRLATNEKLF
TRBJ1-4 | TRBV5-4 | ANSSNRGLNGKLF
TRBJ2-3 | TRBV7-3 | ASSSISPTGSTDTQY
TRBJ2-7 | TRBV5-5 | ACKTGTATTQQY
TRBJ1-6 | TRBV20-1 | SATRGGYSPLH
TRBJ1-1 | TRBV20-1 | SAGRGCLTEAF
TRBJ2-5 | TRBV6-5 | ANGREVLDETQY
TRBJ2-4 | TRBV11-3 | ARSSNGGLAKNIQY